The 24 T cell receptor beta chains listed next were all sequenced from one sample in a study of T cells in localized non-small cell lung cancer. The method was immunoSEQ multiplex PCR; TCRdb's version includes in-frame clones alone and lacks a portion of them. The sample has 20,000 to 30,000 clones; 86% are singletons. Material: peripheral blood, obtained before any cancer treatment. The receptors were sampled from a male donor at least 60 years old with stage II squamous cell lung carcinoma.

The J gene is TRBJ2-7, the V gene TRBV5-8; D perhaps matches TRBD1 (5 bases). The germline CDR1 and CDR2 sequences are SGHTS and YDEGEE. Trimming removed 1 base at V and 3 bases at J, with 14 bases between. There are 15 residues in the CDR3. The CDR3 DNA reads TGTGCCAGCAGCTTGCTAGGGGCGGATCTCTACGAGCAGTACTTC. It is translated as CASSLLGADLYEQYF.

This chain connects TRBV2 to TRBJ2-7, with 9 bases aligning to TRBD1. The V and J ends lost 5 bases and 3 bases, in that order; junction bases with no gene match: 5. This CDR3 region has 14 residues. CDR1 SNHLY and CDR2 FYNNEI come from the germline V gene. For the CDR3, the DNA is TGTGCCAGCAGTACGGACAGGGGCTTCTACGAGCAGTACTTC. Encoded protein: CASSTDRGFYEQYF.

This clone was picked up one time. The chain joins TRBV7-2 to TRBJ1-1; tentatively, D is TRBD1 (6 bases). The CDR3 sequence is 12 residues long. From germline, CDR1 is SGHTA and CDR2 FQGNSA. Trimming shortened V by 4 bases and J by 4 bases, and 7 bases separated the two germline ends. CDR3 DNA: TGTGCCAGCAGCTCCAGGGGCACTGAAGCTTTCTTT. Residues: CASSSRGTEAFF.

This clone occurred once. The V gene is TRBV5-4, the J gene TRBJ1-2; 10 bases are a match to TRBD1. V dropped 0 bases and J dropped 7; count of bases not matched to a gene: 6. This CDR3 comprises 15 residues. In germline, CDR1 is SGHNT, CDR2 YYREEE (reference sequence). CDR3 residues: CASSLGRTGGFGYTF. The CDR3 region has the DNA TGTGCCAGCAGCTTGGGTAGGACAGGGGGTTTTGGCTACACCTTC.

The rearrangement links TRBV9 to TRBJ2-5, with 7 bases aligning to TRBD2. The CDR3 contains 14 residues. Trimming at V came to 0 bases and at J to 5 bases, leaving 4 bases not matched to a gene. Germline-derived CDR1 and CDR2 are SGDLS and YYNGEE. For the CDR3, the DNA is TGTGCCAGCAGCGTAGGGGGAGGGGCGGAGACCCAGTACTTC. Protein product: CASSVGGGAETQYF.

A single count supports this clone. The CDR3 region is CASSGGIKETQYF. The CDR3 DNA is TGTGCCAGCAGTGGGGGCATAAAAGAGACCCAGTACTTC. V and J are TRBV2 and TRBJ2-5; a weak D match, TRBD1 (5 bases). CDR3 size: 13 residues. Between the trimmed V and J ends, which lost 4 bases and 3 bases, there was a span of 9 bases. The germline gives CDR1 SNHLY, CDR2 FYNNEI.

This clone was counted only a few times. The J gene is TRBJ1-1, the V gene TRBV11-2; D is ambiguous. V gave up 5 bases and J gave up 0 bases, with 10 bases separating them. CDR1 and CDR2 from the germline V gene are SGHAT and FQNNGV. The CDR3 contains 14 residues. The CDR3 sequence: CASSAGMMNTEAFF. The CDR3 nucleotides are TGTGCCAGCAGCGCGGGAATGATGAACACTGAAGCTTTCTTT.

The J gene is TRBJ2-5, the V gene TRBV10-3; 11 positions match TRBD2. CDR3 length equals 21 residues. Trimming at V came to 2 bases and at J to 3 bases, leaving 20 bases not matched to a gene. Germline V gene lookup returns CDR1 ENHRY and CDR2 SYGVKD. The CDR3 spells CAISETPLTSGSTLLEETQYF. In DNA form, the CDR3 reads TGTGCCATCAGTGAGACCCCCCTTACTAGCGGGAGTACCCTGCTCGAAGAGACCCAGTACTTC.

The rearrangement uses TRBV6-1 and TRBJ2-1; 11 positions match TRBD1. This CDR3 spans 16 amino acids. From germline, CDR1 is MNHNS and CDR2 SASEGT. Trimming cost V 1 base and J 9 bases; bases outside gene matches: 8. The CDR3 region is CASSEGTGGASGEQFF. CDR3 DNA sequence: TGTGCCAGCAGTGAAGGGACAGGGGGCGCATCAGGTGAGCAGTTCTTC.

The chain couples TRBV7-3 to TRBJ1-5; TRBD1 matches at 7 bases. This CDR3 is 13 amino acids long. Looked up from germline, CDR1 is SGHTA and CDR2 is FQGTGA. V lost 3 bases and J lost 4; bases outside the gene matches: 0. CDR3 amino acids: CASSLGQNQPQHF. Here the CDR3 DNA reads TGTGCCAGCAGCTTGGGACAGAATCAGCCCCAGCATTTT.

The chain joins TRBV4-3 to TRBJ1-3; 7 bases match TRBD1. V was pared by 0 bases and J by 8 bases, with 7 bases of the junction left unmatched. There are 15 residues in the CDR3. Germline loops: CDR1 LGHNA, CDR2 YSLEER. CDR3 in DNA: TGCGCCAGCAGCCAAGAGACAGGGTCCGGGGACACCATATATTTT. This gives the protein CASSQETGSGDTIYF.

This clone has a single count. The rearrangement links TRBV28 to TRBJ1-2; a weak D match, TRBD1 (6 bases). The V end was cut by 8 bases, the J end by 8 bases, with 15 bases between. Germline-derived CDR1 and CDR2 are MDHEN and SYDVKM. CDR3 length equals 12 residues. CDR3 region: CASVDSFLGYTF. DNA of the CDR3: TGTGCCAGCGTGGACAGTTTCTTGGGCTACACCTTC.

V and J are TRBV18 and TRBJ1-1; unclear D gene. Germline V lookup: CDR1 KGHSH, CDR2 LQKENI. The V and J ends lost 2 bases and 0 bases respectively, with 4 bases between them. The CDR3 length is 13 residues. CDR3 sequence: CASSPGVNTEAFF. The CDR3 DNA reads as TGTGCCAGCTCACCAGGAGTGAACACTGAAGCTTTCTTT.

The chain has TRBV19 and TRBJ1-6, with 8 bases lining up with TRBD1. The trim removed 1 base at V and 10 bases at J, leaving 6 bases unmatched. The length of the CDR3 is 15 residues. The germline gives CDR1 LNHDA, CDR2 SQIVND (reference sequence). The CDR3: CASSIGSDRVSPLHF. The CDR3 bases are TGTGCCAGTAGTATAGGTTCGGACAGGGTCTCACCCCTCCACTTT.

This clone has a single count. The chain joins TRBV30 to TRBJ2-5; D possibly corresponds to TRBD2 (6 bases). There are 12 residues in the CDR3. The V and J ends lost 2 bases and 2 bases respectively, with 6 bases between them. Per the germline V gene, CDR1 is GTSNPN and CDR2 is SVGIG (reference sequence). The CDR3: CAWSRGQETQYF. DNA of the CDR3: TGTGCCTGGAGTCGGGGGCAAGAGACCCAGTACTTC. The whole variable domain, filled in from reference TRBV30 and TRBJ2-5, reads SQTIHQWPATLVQPVGSPLSLECTVEGTSNPNLYWYRQAAGRGLQLLFYSVGIGQISSEVPQNLSASRPQDRQFILSSKKLLLSDSGFYLCAWSRGQETQYFGPGTRLLVL.

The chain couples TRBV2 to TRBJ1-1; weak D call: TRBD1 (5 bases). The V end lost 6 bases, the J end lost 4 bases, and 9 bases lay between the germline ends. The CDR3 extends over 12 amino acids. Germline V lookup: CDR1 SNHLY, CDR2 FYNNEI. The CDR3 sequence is CASRQGITEAFF. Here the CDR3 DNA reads TGTGCCAGCAGGCAGGGAATCACTGAAGCTTTCTTT.

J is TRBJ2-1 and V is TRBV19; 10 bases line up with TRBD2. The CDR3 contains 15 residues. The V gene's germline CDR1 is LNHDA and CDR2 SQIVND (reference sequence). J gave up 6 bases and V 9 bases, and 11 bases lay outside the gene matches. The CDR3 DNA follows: TGTGCCAGCTCCACAGCGGGAGGGCCTTTCAATGAGCAGTTCTTC. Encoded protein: CASSTAGGPFNEQFF.

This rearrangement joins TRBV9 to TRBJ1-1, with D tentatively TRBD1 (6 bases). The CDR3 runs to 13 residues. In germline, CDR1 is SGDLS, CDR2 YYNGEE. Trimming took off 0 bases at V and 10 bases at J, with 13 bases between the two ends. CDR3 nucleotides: TGTGCCAGCAGCGTAGCGGGGGGCGGGTCAGCTTTCTTT. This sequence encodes CASSVAGGGSAFF.

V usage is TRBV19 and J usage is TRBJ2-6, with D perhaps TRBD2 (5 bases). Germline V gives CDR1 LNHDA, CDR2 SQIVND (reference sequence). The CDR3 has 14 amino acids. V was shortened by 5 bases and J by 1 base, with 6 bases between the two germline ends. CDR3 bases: TGTGCCAGTAGTGAGGGATCTGGGGCCAACGTCCTGACTTTC. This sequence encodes CASSEGSGANVLTF.

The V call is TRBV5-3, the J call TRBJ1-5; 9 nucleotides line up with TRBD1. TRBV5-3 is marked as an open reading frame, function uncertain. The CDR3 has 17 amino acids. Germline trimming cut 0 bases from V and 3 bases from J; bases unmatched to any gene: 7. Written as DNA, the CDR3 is TGTGCCAGAAGCTTGGAAGGACAGGGGTTTAACAATCAGCCCCAGCATTTT. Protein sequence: CARSLEGQGFNNQPQHF.

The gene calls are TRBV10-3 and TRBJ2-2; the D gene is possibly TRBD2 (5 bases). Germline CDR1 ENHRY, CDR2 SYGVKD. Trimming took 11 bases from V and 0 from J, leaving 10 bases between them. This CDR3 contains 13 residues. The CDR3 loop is CASEDSNTGELFF. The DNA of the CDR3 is TGTGCCTCTGAGGACTCGAACACCGGGGAGCTGTTTTTT.

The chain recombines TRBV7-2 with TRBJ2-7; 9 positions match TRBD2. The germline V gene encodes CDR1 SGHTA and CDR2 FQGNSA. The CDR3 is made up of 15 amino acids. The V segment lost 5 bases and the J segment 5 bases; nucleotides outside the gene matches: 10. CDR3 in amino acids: CASSLSGLAFHEQYF. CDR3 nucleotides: TGTGCCAGCAGCCTCTCCGGACTAGCGTTCCACGAGCAGTACTTC.

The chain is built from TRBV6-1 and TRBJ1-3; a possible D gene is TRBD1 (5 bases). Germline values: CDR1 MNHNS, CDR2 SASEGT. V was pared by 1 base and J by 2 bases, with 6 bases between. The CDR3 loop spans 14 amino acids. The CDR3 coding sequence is TGTGCCAGCAGTGAAGGGGGGACTGGAAACACCATATATTTT. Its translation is CASSEGGTGNTIYF.

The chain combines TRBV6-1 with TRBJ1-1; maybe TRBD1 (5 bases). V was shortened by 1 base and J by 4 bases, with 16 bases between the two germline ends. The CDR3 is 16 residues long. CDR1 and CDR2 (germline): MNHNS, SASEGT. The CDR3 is CASSEEGGVWGTEAFF. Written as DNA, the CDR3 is TGTGCCAGCAGTGAAGAGGGAGGGGTATGGGGCACTGAAGCTTTCTTT.